These 24 T cell receptor beta chains were all obtained from the same sample, sequenced in a study of T cell responses to AZD1222 COVID-19 vaccine. Repertoires were generated with immunoSEQ multiplex PCR, while TCRdb's copy carries only in-frame clones and drops some. The sample records some 130,000 clones, 70% to 90% being singletons. The specimen comprised peripheral blood, sampled on day 0 of AZD1222 vaccination. The origin of the receptors is an adult in good health.

V and J are TRBV5-6 and TRBJ1-1; tentatively, D is TRBD1 (6 bases). The CDR3 contains 17 residues. Trimming took 5 bases from V and 0 from J, leaving 20 bases between them. The V gene's germline CDR1 is SGHDT and CDR2 YYEEEE. The CDR3, as DNA: TGTGCCAGCAGTCTGCGGGGGGCCTTTTCTTTGAACACTGAAGCTTTCTTT. Translated, it gives CASSLRGAFSLNTEAFF.

CDR3: CASTRGVGQPQHF. CDR3 nucleotides: TGTGCCAGCACACGCGGAGTGGGTCAGCCCCAGCATTTT. The chain joins TRBV2 to TRBJ1-5; D uncertain. CDR1 is SNHLY and CDR2 is FYNNEI in the germline V gene. Trimming took off 7 bases at V and 6 bases at J, with 13 bases between the two ends. The CDR3 has 13 amino acids.

The CDR3 reads CASSLPWGGGAAGEQFF. CDR3 bases: TGTGCCAGCAGTCTACCCTGGGGCGGGGGGGCTGCGGGTGAGCAGTTCTTC. This rearrangement joins TRBV6-6 to TRBJ2-1; 9 bases agree with TRBD2. Per germline, CDR1 MNHNY and CDR2 SVGAGI (reference sequence). J was trimmed by 9 bases and V by 5 bases; bases with no gene match: 17. The CDR3 contains 17 residues.

The chain has TRBV7-6 and TRBJ2-1; D is unresolved. V was shortened by 5 bases and J by 4 bases, with 12 bases between the two germline ends. The germline V gene has CDR1 SGHVS and CDR2 FNYEAQ. The CDR3 covers 14 residues. CDR3 bases: TGTGCCAGCAGCGAGCAAATGACTTACAATGAGCAGTTCTTC. Protein: CASSEQMTYNEQFF.

The chain links TRBV19 to TRBJ1-2; the D gene is possibly TRBD1 (6 bases). The ends were cut back, 3 bases at V and 2 bases at J, with 13 bases in the middle. There are 15 residues in the CDR3. Germline CDR1 and CDR2: LNHDA and SQIVND (reference sequence). CDR3 sequence (DNA): TGTGCCAGTAGTATCCTAATTGGACAGAACTATGGCTACACCTTC. This sequence encodes CASSILIGQNYGYTF.

This chain joins TRBV28 and TRBJ1-2; the match to TRBD1 covers 8 bases. Losses at the gene ends were 6 bases for V and 9 bases for J; bases not matched to a gene: 12. CDR3 length: 14 amino acids. CDR1 is MDHEN and CDR2 is SYDVKM in the germline V gene. CDR3 loop: CASSPPRQGNSYTF. In DNA, the CDR3 is TGTGCCAGCAGCCCTCCCCGACAGGGGAATAGCTACACCTTC.

This sequence joins TRBV5-1 and TRBJ2-6; D is perhaps TRBD1 (6 bases). Trimming stripped 6 bases from V and 1 base from J, with 8 bases between. The germline CDR1 and CDR2 sequences are SGHRS and YFSETQ. The CDR3 has 14 amino acids. The CDR3 nucleotides read TGCGCCAGCACAGGGGCGTCTGGGGCCAACGTCCTGACTTTC. This sequence encodes CASTGASGANVLTF.

The chain uses TRBV5-1 and TRBJ1-1; tentative D call: TRBD1 (5 bases). Trimming removed 0 bases at V and 0 bases at J, with 6 bases between. Germline CDR1 SGHRS, CDR2 YFSETQ. The CDR3 runs 14 residues. The CDR3 nucleotides read TGCGCCAGCAGCTTGGGGGGGTTGAACACTGAAGCTTTCTTT. Translated, it gives CASSLGGLNTEAFF.

This clone has a handful of counts. The chain recombines TRBV4-1 with TRBJ1-4, with D perhaps TRBD1 (6 bases). The CDR3 consists of 16 residues. Germline assignment: CDR1 MGHRA and CDR2 YSYEKL. V lost 4 bases to trimming and J lost 9 bases, with 21 bases between them. The CDR3 region is CASSRSTGPGEQKLFF. The CDR3 DNA is TGCGCCAGCAGCCGAAGTACAGGGCCTGGGGAGCAAAAACTGTTTTTT.

J is TRBJ2-1 and V is TRBV6-5; 7 nucleotides align to TRBD1. CDR3 size: 14 residues. Germline-derived CDR1 and CDR2 are MNHEY and SVGAGI. Trimming cost V 4 bases and J 14 bases; bases outside gene matches: 14. In DNA, the CDR3 is TGTGCCAGCAGTTTAGGAGAACAGGGGCGAAGGAAGTTCTTC. Protein: CASSLGEQGRRKFF.

J is TRBJ1-6 and V is TRBV5-6, with D perhaps TRBD1 (6 bases). V lost 0 bases and J lost 8, with 12 bases in between. The CDR3 covers 15 residues. Germline CDR1 reads SGHDT; CDR2 reads YYEEEE. The CDR3 DNA sequence: TGTGCCAGCAGCTTGGGACAGGTGGGTTATTCACCCCTCCACTTT. It yields the protein CASSLGQVGYSPLHF.

This chain uses TRBV27 with TRBJ1-5; 9 positions match TRBD1. Trimming cost V 3 bases and J 6 bases; bases outside gene matches: 12. The CDR3 spans 17 residues. CDR1 is MNHEY, CDR2 SMNVEV, per germline (reference sequence). The CDR3 reads CASSFGGVQGASQPQHF. In nucleotides, the CDR3 is TGTGCCAGCAGTTTCGGAGGGGTACAGGGGGCGAGTCAGCCCCAGCATTTT.

V gene TRBV4-3 combines with J gene TRBJ1-4; 7 bases fit TRBD1. V lost 1 base to trimming and J lost 8 bases; unmatched junction nucleotides: 10. This CDR3 has 16 amino acids. CDR1 and CDR2 (germline): LGHNA, YSLEER. The CDR3 is CASSQAVTGLGEKLFF. CDR3 in DNA: TGCGCCAGCAGCCAAGCTGTGACAGGGCTGGGCGAAAAACTGTTTTTT.

The chain carries TRBV7-2 and TRBJ1-2; tentative D call: TRBD1 (5 bases). The germline V gene encodes CDR1 SGHTA and CDR2 FQGNSA. The length of the CDR3 is 14 residues. V lost 2 bases and J lost 5, with 12 bases in between. In DNA, the CDR3 is TGTGCCAGCAGCTTATCCCGGGGCATTTATGGCTACACCTTC. This sequence encodes CASSLSRGIYGYTF.

This chain joins TRBV2 and TRBJ2-7; D may be TRBD1 (6 bases). The V end lost 1 base, the J end lost 5 bases, and 12 bases lay between the germline ends. CDR1 is SNHLY and CDR2 is FYNNEI in the germline V gene. This CDR3 is 14 amino acids long. The DNA of the CDR3 is TGTGCCAGCAGTGAAGGTGGACAGTCAAACGAGCAGTACTTC. This gives the protein CASSEGGQSNEQYF.

The chain uses TRBV10-1 and TRBJ1-4; no reliable D call. The germline V and J ends were trimmed by 3 bases and 0 bases, with 8 bases remaining between them. Germline lookup yields CDR1 WNHNN and CDR2 SYGVQD (reference sequence). The CDR3 totals 15 residues. The CDR3 region is CASSDGTATNEKLFF. CDR3 DNA: TGCGCCAGCAGTGACGGTACAGCAACTAATGAAAAACTGTTTTTT.

This chain joins TRBV5-1 and TRBJ2-1, with D possibly TRBD1 on 5 matching bases. The CDR3 consists of 16 residues. Germline V gene sequence: CDR1 SGHRS, CDR2 YFSETQ. V was trimmed by 0 bases and J by 5 bases, leaving 15 bases between them. CDR3 DNA: TGCGCCAGCAGCTTGGGTCCGGCAAGGGGTGACAATGAGCAGTTCTTC. Translating gives CASSLGPARGDNEQFF. The whole variable domain, remainder taken from reference TRBV5-1 and TRBJ2-1, is KAGVTQTPRYLIKTRGQQVTLSCSPISGHRSVSWYQQTPGQGLQFLFEYFSETQRNKGNFPGRFSGRQFSNSRSEMNVSTLELGDSALYLCASSLGPARGDNEQFFGPGTRLTVL.

The chain has TRBV29-1 and TRBJ2-1; no reliable D call. Per germline, CDR1 SQVTM and CDR2 ANQGSEA. The CDR3 contains 14 residues. Between the trimmed V and J ends, which lost 4 bases and 7 bases, there was a span of 17 bases. The CDR3: CSVVSSGSWNEQFF. The CDR3 DNA reads as TGCAGCGTTGTATCTTCGGGCAGCTGGAATGAGCAGTTCTTC.

CDR3 DNA sequence: TGTGCCAGCAGTTTAATGGGAGGGGGGCCCCAGCATTTT. Protein product: CASSLMGGGPQHF. The chain employs TRBV12-3 or TRBV12-4 and TRBJ1-5; D possibly corresponds to TRBD1 (6 bases). There are 13 residues in the CDR3. V was pared by 2 bases and J by 9 bases, with 11 bases between.

The CDR3 reads CASSHTTGGNQPQHF. The CDR3 coding sequence is TGTGCCAGCAGTCATACGACAGGGGGCAATCAGCCCCAGCATTTT. The rearrangement links TRBV6-2 or TRBV6-3 to TRBJ1-5; 8 nucleotides line up with TRBD1. V gave up 5 bases and J gave up 2 bases; unmatched junction bases: 5. Germline V gene lookup returns CDR1 MNHEY and CDR2 SVGEGT. This CDR3 spans 15 amino acids.

The chain joins TRBV6-6 to TRBJ1-5; weak D call: TRBD1 (5 bases). The CDR3 extends over 14 amino acids. Trimming took off 3 bases at V and 3 bases at J, with 9 bases between the two ends. The germline gives CDR1 MNHNY, CDR2 SVGAGI (reference sequence). In nucleotides, the CDR3 is TGTGCCAGCAGTTATCTGACAGACAATCAGCCCCAGCATTTT. Its protein product is CASSYLTDNQPQHF.

In the case of this clone: This CDR3 is also generated by other DNA sequences in the sample. The chain recombines TRBV29-1 with TRBJ1-2; no reliable D call. Trimming took off 4 bases at V and 5 bases at J, with 8 bases between the two ends. The germline gives CDR1 SQVTM, CDR2 ANQGSEA. The CDR3 is 11 residues long. The chain's CDR3 is CSVATNYGYTF. DNA of the CDR3: TGCAGCGTTGCGACAAATTATGGCTACACCTTC. Combining the CDR3 with reference TRBV29-1 and TRBJ1-2 gives the whole variable domain SAVISQKPSRDICQRGTSLTIQCQVDSQVTMMFWYRQQPGQSLTLIATANQGSEATYESGFVIDKFPISRPNLTFSTLTVSNMSPEDSSIYLCSVATNYGYTFGSGTRLTVV.

The genes are TRBV5-4 and TRBJ2-6; D is unclear. Germline V lookup: CDR1 SGHNT, CDR2 YYREEE (reference sequence). V was pared by 0 bases and J by 4 bases, with 5 bases between. This CDR3 has 14 amino acids. This CDR3 is CASSLAIGANVLTF. In DNA, the CDR3 is TGTGCCAGCAGCTTGGCGATAGGGGCCAACGTCCTGACTTTC.

The table lists this clone with a few counts. This sequence joins TRBV12-3 or TRBV12-4 and TRBJ2-3, with 8 positions matching TRBD2. Trimming cost V 5 bases and J 4 bases; bases outside gene matches: 2. The CDR3 runs to 13 residues. The CDR3 bases are TGTGCCAGCAGTCGGACTAGCCCAGATACGCAGTATTTT. It yields the protein CASSRTSPDTQYF.